In this sample, the clone carrying this T cell receptor beta chain turned up once. Its target is unknown. Indicated time point: cycle 4 day 1 (C4D1), after about 6 weeks of nivolumab. Each patient's relapse followed autologous stem cell transplantation, and brentuximab vedotin exposure varied. Complete response, partial response or progressive disease constituted the best response categories observed. The data originate from a study of PD-1 blockade in classical Hodgkin lymphoma. Study-level findings and limits: Similar baseline diversity was found in complete responders and newly diagnosed patients.

Some clones are missing from TCRdb's copy, which holds only in-frame ones; the method was immunoSEQ multiplex PCR. There are tens of thousands of clones in the sample; roughly two thirds occur only once, and more than 3% lies in the top ten. The sequence was obtained from a human donor with classical Hodgkin lymphoma. The source was peripheral blood mononuclear cells (PBMCs), collected before the fourth cycle of nivolumab.

The CDR3 DNA follows: TGTGCCAGCTGCACCGCCTCGGGGGCAACAGATACGCAGTATTTT. Its translation is CASCTASGATDTQYF. The rearrangement uses TRBV6-5 and TRBJ2-3; D tentatively fits TRBD1 or TRBD2 (6 bases each). Per the germline V gene, CDR1 is MNHEY and CDR2 is SVGAGI. Deletions cut 8 bases from V and 3 bases from J, with 18 bases between. The CDR3 is 15 residues long.